The table lists the clone carrying this T cell receptor beta chain with a few counts. Antigen specificity is unknown. Germline values: CDR1 SGHRS, CDR2 YFSETQ. The CDR3 length is 16 residues. J was trimmed by 3 bases and V by 4 bases; bases with no gene match: 11. This sample was included in a study of T cells in Graves' hyperthyroidism and ophthalmopathy. The CDR3 regions of TCR beta were amplified from RNA transcripts. An initial round of RT-PCR targeting the TCR CDR3 relied on the HTBI primer set. MiXCR was run by TCRdb on the multiplex PCR reads, yielding one entry per CDR3 protein. Of hundreds of thousands of distinct CDR3 sequences in the sample, about 45% were seen once. Study outcomes and limitations: Among thyroid clonotypes expanded above 0.001, most also appeared in blood. In the analysis, a 13 V-J model separated ophthalmopathy from stable hyperthyroidism. For ophthalmopathy, model prediction preceded onset by a median around 7 months.

Diagnoses used clinical symptoms, serum thyroxine and TRAb, thyroid ultrasound and orbital computed tomography. This chain joins TRBV5-1 and TRBJ1-1; 8 bases match TRBD1. The receptor's source is an adult man with Graves' disease, either hyperthyroidism or ophthalmopathy (not recorded which). The material sequenced was peripheral blood or thyroid tissue (not recorded which). CDR3 amino acids: CASSLQDRAGYTEAFF. CDR3 bases: TGCGCCAGCAGCCTACAGGACAGGGCCGGTTACACTGAAGCTTTCTTT.